One sample yielded the 7 T cell receptor beta chains listed below, sequenced in a study of molecular identifiers for immune sequencing clone quantification. Via MiXCR, TCRdb re-called the PCR reads, giving one row per CDR3 protein. The table records roughly 320,000 distinct CDR3 sequences, about a fifth of them present only once. Sequenced sample: naive CD8+ T cells from blood, with Jurkat cell RNA spiked in. Sample subset: FACS-sorted CD8+CD4-CCR7+CD45RA+ naive T cells. These TCRs come from a human donor in good health. Some libraries in this study had Jurkat cell RNA spiked in.

This clonotype showed up many times. The chain joins TRBV7-6 to TRBJ1-6; unclear D gene. Trimming removed 5 bases at V and 8 bases at J, with 22 bases between. The CDR3 has 17 residues. Germline V gives CDR1 SGHVS, CDR2 FNYEAQ. The CDR3 nucleotides are TGTGCCAGCAGCCAAACCCCCCTCCAGAGCGGGGATTCACCCCTCCACTTT. Encoded protein: CASSQTPLQSGDSPLHF.

As to this clonotype: Lacking the conserved final phenylalanine or tryptophan, this CDR3 likely reflects a read error. This chain links TRBV19 with TRBJ2-7, with 11 bases fitting TRBD1. Germline assignment: CDR1 LNHDA and CDR2 SQIVND (reference sequence). This CDR3 has 15 residues. Trimming took 3 bases from V and 2 from J; bases not matched to a gene: 3. The CDR3 sequence: CASSMGTGGPYEQYI. The DNA of the CDR3 is TGTGCCAGTAGTATGGGGACAGGGGGACCCTACGAGCAGTACATC.

This clonotype was counted ten times or more. This rearrangement joins TRBV28 to TRBJ2-3; TRBD2 aligns across 12 bases. The V segment lost 6 bases and the J segment 4 bases; nucleotides outside the gene matches: 5. Looked up from germline, CDR1 is MDHEN and CDR2 is SYDVKM. This CDR3 contains 15 residues. The DNA for the CDR3 is TGTGCCAGCAGCTCTGGGACTAGCGGGTCAGATACGCAGTATTTT. It yields the protein CASSSGTSGSDTQYF.

This clonotype was detected many times. The chain links TRBV7-2 to TRBJ2-3, with D tentatively TRBD1 (6 bases). The CDR3 is 13 amino acids. Trimming shortened V by 10 bases and J by 1 base, and 12 bases separated the two germline ends. In germline, CDR1 is SGHTA, CDR2 FQGNSA. In DNA, the CDR3 is TGTGCCACGACGACAGGTGGCACAGATACGCAGTATTTT. Its translation: CATTTGGTDTQYF. The complete variable domain, with remaining parts taken from reference TRBV7-2 and TRBJ2-3, reads GAGVSQSPSNKVTEKGKDVELRCDPISGHTALYWYRQSLGQGLEFLIYFQGNSAPDKSGLPSDRFSAERTGGSVSTLTIQRTQQEDSAVYLCATTTGGTDTQYFGPGTRLTVL.

This clonotype was found a few times. V is TRBV7-9 and J is TRBJ2-7; TRBD2 agrees at 7 bases. This CDR3 comprises 15 residues. The V gene end was trimmed by 1 base and the J gene end by 2 bases; junction bases not matched to a gene: 5. In germline, CDR1 is SEHNR, CDR2 FQNEAQ (reference sequence). This CDR3 is CASSLVLAETYEQYF. The CDR3 DNA is TGTGCCAGCAGCTTAGTCCTAGCGGAAACCTACGAGCAGTACTTC. The variable domain in full, completed from reference TRBV7-9 and TRBJ2-7, reads DTGVSQNPRHKITKRGQNVTFRCDPISEHNRLYWYRQTLGQGPEFLTYFQNEAQLEKSRLLSDRFSAERPKGSFSTLEIQRTEQGDSAMYLCASSLVLAETYEQYFGPGTRLTVT.

Concerning this clonotype: This may be a read error, as it is one base from a much larger clone. The chain employs TRBV2 and TRBJ2-2; D is undetermined. The length of the CDR3 is 15 residues. CDR1 is SNHLY and CDR2 is FYNNEI in the germline V gene. V was pared by 6 bases and J by 0 bases, with 11 bases between. CDR3 coding DNA: TGTGCCAGCAGCTCTAGTGTAACGAACACCGGGGAGCTGTTTTTT. Amino acids: CASSSSVTNTGELFF.

The V gene is TRBV10-3, the J gene TRBJ2-1, with a possible D match to TRBD1 (5 bases). Germline-derived CDR1 and CDR2 are ENHRY and SYGVKD. Deletions cut 0 bases from V and 10 bases from J, with 10 bases between. The CDR3 has 13 residues. CDR3 sequence (DNA): TGTGCCATCAGTGAGTCTCAGGGAAACGAGCAGTTCTTC. This gives the protein CAISESQGNEQFF.